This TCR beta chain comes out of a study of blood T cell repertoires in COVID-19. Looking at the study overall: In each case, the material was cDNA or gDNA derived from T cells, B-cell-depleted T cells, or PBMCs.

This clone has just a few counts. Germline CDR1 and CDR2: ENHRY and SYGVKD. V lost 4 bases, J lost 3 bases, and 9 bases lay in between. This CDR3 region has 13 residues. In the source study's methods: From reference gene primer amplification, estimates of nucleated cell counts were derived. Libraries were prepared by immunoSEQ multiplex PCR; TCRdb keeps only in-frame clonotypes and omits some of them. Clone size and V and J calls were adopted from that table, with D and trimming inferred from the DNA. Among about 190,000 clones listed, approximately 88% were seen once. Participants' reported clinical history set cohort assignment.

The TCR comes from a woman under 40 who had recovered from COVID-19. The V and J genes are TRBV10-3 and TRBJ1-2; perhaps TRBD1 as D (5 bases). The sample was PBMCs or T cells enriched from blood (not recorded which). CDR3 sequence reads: CAISVGGDYGYTF. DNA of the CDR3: TGTGCCATCAGTGTGGGGGGGGACTATGGCTACACCTTC.